This T cell receptor (beta chain) was recovered during a study of long-term antiretroviral therapy in people with HIV. As regards this clone: Its target is unknown.

Version v3.0 of the immunoSEQ assay was performed at survey level. Profiled with immunoSEQ multiplex PCR; TCRdb holds only in-frame clones, not every one. The sample shows about 23,000 clones, under 85% of them seen only once. V dropped 1 base and J dropped 4 bases, with 6 bases sitting between them. In germline, CDR1 is SGHDT, CDR2 YYEEEE. This CDR3 comprises 12 residues. General observations from the study: Clonotypes expanded prior to ART showed repertoire dominance at all sampled time points. Even long-term ART left TRB diversity below transplant donor controls, despite gains.

The chain is built from TRBV5-6 and TRBJ2-7; D not resolved. Sequences were derived from unsorted PBMCs, sampled 0.4 years after starting antiretroviral therapy. This sequence originates from a man aged 45 to 65 with HIV. Here the CDR3 DNA reads TGTGCCAGCAGCTTGCTACTATACGAGCAGTACTTC. It codes for CASSLLLYEQYF.